One TCR beta chain is described in this entry. Its antigen remains unknown. This specimen comes from a study of PD-1 blockade in mismatch repair-deficient tumors. Time point in this sample: approximately 10-day in vitro stimulation with candidate neoantigen peptide 7. Three pembrolizumab responders had their TCRs sequenced. Seven ELISpot-reactive neoantigen peptides each drove an approximately 10-day in vitro stimulation. The ends were cut back, 3 bases at V and 3 bases at J, with 8 bases in the middle. Germline CDR1 SGHTA, CDR2 FQGTGA. CDR3 size: 13 residues. Only in-frame clones appear in the TCRdb table, and some are missing; sequencing was by immunoSEQ multiplex PCR. The sample lists roughly 10,000 clones; 80% to 90% were seen once. Broader study findings: Tumor-resident clones, often undetectable pretreatment in blood, expanded then contracted after pembrolizumab.

The rearrangement links TRBV7-3 to TRBJ1-1; no firm D call. The source is an adult with mismatch repair-deficient cancer. This specimen was cells cultured in vitro, taken from a patient treated with pembrolizumab. CDR3 in amino acids: CASSFKYYTEAFF. The CDR3 DNA sequence: TGTGCCAGCAGCTTTAAGTACTACACTGAAGCTTTCTTT.